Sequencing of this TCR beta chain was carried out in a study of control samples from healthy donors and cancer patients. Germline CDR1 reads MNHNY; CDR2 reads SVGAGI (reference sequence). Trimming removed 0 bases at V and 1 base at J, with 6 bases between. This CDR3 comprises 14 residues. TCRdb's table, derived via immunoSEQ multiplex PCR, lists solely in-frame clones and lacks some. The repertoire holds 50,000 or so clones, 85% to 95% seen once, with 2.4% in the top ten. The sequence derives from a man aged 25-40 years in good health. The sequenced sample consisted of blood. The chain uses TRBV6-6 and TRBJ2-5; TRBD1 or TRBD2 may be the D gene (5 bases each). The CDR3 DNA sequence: TGTGCCAGCAGTTACTCGAGGGGCCAAGAGACCCAGTACTTC. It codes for CASSYSRGQETQYF.